A single sample gave rise to the 14 T cell receptor beta chains below, sequenced in a study of blood T cell repertoires in COVID-19 (dated by TCRdb to the early 2020s). The library relied on the immunoSEQ multiplex PCR assay. TCRdb took this table from immuneACCESS and kept in-frame rearrangements with V and J called. Such tables lack part of the clones; where checked against another copy, unresolved V genes explain under half of the gap, and the rest is unexplained. For this sample the table gives around 150,000 clones, of which roughly 90% were detected only once. More than 6.5% of the sample is taken by the ten largest. The source material was PBMCs or T cells enriched from blood (not recorded which). Every receptor here comes from a woman between 50 and 59 years old who had recovered from COVID-19.

The chain combines TRBV6-1 with TRBJ2-1; maybe TRBD1 (5 bases). The CDR3 extends over 13 amino acids. Germline V CDR1 and CDR2: MNHNS, SASEGT. Trimming took off 2 bases at V and 5 bases at J, with 7 bases between the two ends. DNA for the CDR3: TGTGCCAGCAGTGAAATAGGGGACAATGAGCAGTTCTTC. It codes for CASSEIGDNEQFF.

This clone was detected only a few times. The rearrangement links TRBV2 to TRBJ1-5; 9 nucleotides line up with TRBD1. Trimming cost V 5 bases and J 5 bases; bases outside gene matches: 4. Germline V gene sequence: CDR1 SNHLY, CDR2 FYNNEI. CDR3 length: 14 amino acids. The CDR3 region has the DNA TGTGCCAGCAGTCCGGGACAGGGTTATCAGCCCCAGCATTTT. Protein: CASSPGQGYQPQHF.

The rearrangement joins TRBV6-6 to TRBJ2-3; TRBD1 is a possible D gene (6 bases). CDR1 and CDR2 (germline): MNHNY, SVGAGI (reference sequence). The V and J ends lost 9 bases and 7 bases respectively, with 20 bases between them. CDR3 length: 14 residues. As DNA, the CDR3 is TGTGCCAGTCAACGGGACATTTACTCGAATACGCAGTATTTT. Translation gives CASQRDIYSNTQYF.

The V and J genes are TRBV6-2 or TRBV6-3 and TRBJ2-5, with D tentatively TRBD1 (6 bases). Germline V gene sequence: CDR1 MNHEY, CDR2 SVGEGT. Trimming stripped 2 bases from V and 6 bases from J, with 16 bases between. The CDR3 has 15 residues. Here the CDR3 reads CASSYPQGTSKTQYF. In DNA, the CDR3 is TGTGCCAGCAGTTACCCACAGGGAACGTCAAAGACCCAGTACTTC.

The chain uses TRBV5-6 and TRBJ1-4, with 8 bases identical to TRBD1. CDR1 is SGHDT and CDR2 is YYEEEE in the germline V gene. With V trimmed by 1 base and J by 4 bases, 3 bases remained unmatched. CDR3 length: 15 amino acids. DNA of the CDR3: TGTGCCAGCAGCTTGAGGGACAGGCTTAATGAAAAACTGTTTTTT. Translation: CASSLRDRLNEKLFF.

This chain links TRBV19 with TRBJ1-1, with D tentatively TRBD1 (5 bases). The CDR3 has 15 amino acids. Germline-derived CDR1 and CDR2 are LNHDA and SQIVND (reference sequence). Trimming removed 5 bases from V and 2 bases from J, with 15 bases in between. DNA for the CDR3: TGTGCCAGTAGTGGGGCAGTAGCAGGAAACACTGAAGCTTTCTTT. Encoded protein: CASSGAVAGNTEAFF.

V and J are TRBV6-2 or TRBV6-3 and TRBJ1-6; D unresolved. V was pared by 2 bases and J by 7 bases, with 9 bases between. Germline V gene data show CDR1 as MNHEY and CDR2 as SVGEGT. The CDR3 contains 14 residues. The DNA for the CDR3 is TGTGCCAGCAGTTACGGCCAGGCGAATTCACCCCTCCACTTT. This codes for CASSYGQANSPLHF.

The genes are TRBV7-6 and TRBJ2-3, with 8 bases matching TRBD1. The germline gives CDR1 SGHVS, CDR2 FNYEAQ. The V and J ends lost 2 bases and 3 bases, in that order; junction bases with no gene match: 7. The CDR3 contains 16 residues. CDR3 residues: CASSLRQGSRTDTQYF. The CDR3 DNA sequence: TGTGCCAGCAGCTTACGACAGGGGTCTCGGACAGATACGCAGTATTTT.

Worth noting for this clone: Other DNA sequences within the sample encode an identical CDR3. V and J are TRBV11-3 and TRBJ1-3; TRBD1 agrees at 8 bases. V was pared by 5 bases and J by 2 bases, with 5 bases of the junction left unmatched. The CDR3 has 15 residues. Germline CDR1 and CDR2: SGHNT and YENEEA. Written as DNA, the CDR3 is TGTGCCAGCAGCCCCGGACAGGGCCCTGGAAACACCATATATTTT. Translating it yields CASSPGQGPGNTIYF.

The CDR3 DNA reads TGTGCCAGCAGCCTCAGTCCACGGGAAACGAACACCGGGGAGCTGTTTTTT. Encoded protein: CASSLSPRETNTGELFF. This rearrangement joins TRBV5-6 to TRBJ2-2; D possibly corresponds to TRBD2 (5 bases). The ends were cut back, 4 bases at V and 0 bases at J, with 16 bases in the middle. Germline lookup yields CDR1 SGHDT and CDR2 YYEEEE. The CDR3 totals 17 residues.

V usage is TRBV27 and J usage is TRBJ2-3; D is unresolved. The V end was cut by 1 base, the J end by 4 bases, with 12 bases between. CDR3 length equals 15 residues. Germline V gene sequence: CDR1 MNHEY, CDR2 SMNVEV (reference sequence). The CDR3 coding sequence is TGTGCCAGCAGTTTATTGCCCAGGTATTCAGATACGCAGTATTTT. It encodes CASSLLPRYSDTQYF.

The V call is TRBV4-1, the J call TRBJ1-1; no clear D. The CDR3 length is 17 residues. V was cut by 1 base and J by 0 bases, with 15 bases left in between. Germline lookup yields CDR1 MGHRA and CDR2 YSYEKL. CDR3 nucleotides: TGCGCCAGCAGCCAAGCCCGTGAGGATTTTATGAACACTGAAGCTTTCTTT. Translating gives CASSQAREDFMNTEAFF.

The genes are TRBV7-8 and TRBJ1-3, with 10 nucleotides matching TRBD1. The germline CDR1 and CDR2 sequences are SGHVS and FQNEAQ. The CDR3 covers 18 residues. V lost 2 bases, J lost 1 base, and 8 bases stayed unmatched. The DNA of the CDR3 is TGTGCCAGCAGCTTACCGGGACAGGGGTTAAGGTCTGGAAACACCATATATTTT. Its protein product is CASSLPGQGLRSGNTIYF.

The chain uses TRBV29-1 and TRBJ1-1; 7 bases are a match to TRBD1. V lost 7 bases, J lost 5 bases, and 10 bases stayed unmatched. The germline CDR1 and CDR2 sequences are SQVTM and ANQGSEA. The CDR3 is 13 amino acids. The CDR3 DNA reads TGCAGCGGAGTAGACAGGGTTGGGACTGAAGCTTTCTTT. Protein sequence: CSGVDRVGTEAFF.